This TCR beta chain is from a study of T cell responses to AZD1222 COVID-19 vaccine. Study observations and caveats: Regions left unmutated in variants are reportedly the target of nearly half of spike-specific TCRs.

Assay: immunoSEQ multiplex PCR; the TCRdb copy retains only in-frame clones and omits some. The sample has 140,000 to 150,000 clones; approximately 90% are singletons. This clone was counted a single time. The antigen is not known. The germline V and J ends were trimmed by 4 bases and 0 bases, with 8 bases remaining between them. The CDR3 contains 14 residues. Per germline, CDR1 SGDLS and CDR2 YYNGEE. The chain has TRBV9 and TRBJ1-3; D ambiguous. This sequence originates from an adult who received the AZD1222 COVID-19 vaccine. This material consisted of peripheral blood, taken 28 days after the second AZD1222 dose. Written as DNA, the CDR3 is TGTGCCAGCAGCCCTACGGGCTCTGGAAACACCATATATTTT. This encodes CASSPTGSGNTIYF.